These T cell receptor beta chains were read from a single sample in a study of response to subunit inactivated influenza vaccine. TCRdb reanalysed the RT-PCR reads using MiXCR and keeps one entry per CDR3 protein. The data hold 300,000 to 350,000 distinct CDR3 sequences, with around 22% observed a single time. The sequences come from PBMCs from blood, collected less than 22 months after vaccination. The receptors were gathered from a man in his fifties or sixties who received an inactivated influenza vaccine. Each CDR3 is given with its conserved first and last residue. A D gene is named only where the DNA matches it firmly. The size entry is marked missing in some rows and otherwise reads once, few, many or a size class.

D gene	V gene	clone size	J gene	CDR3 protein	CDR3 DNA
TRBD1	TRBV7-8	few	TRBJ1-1	CASSSDRVNEAFF	TGTGCCAGCAGCTCCGACAGGGTCAATGAAGCTTTCTTT
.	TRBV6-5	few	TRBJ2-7	CASSYSWDESYEQYF	TGTGCCAGCAGTTACTCCTGGGACGAGTCCTACGAGCAGTACTTC
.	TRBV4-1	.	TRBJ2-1	CASSQGPQGATYNEQFF	TGCGCCAGCAGCCAAGGTCCGCAGGGTGCAACCTACAATGAGCAGTTCTTC
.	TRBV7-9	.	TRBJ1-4	CASSSGVSNEKLFF	TGTGCCAGCAGCTCAGGGGTCAGTAATGAAAAACTGTTTTTT
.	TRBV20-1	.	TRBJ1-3	CSASPGHWAPTGNTIYF	TGCAGTGCTTCCCCGGGCCACTGGGCCCCGACTGGAAACACCATATATTTT
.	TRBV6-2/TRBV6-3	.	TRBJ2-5	CASSYWQETQYF	TGTGCCAGCAGTTATTGGCAAGAGACCCAGTACTTC
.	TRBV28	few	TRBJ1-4	CASNRDFREKLFF	TGTGCCAGCAACAGGGACTTTCGGGAAAAACTGTTTTTT
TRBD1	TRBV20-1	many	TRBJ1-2	CSATRTGNYGYTF	TGCAGTGCTACCCGGACAGGGAATTATGGCTACACCTTC
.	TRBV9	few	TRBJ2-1	CASSKSDVNNEQFF	TGTGCCAGCAGCAAAAGCGACGTTAACAATGAGCAGTTCTTC
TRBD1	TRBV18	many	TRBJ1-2	CASSRTGSYGYTF	TGTGCCAGCTCACGGACAGGGTCGTATGGCTACACCTTC
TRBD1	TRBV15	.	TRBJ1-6	CATSLTGTANSPLHF	TGTGCCACCAGCCTGACCGGGACAGCAAATTCACCCCTCCACTTT
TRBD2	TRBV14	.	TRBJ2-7	CASSQGLAGGLMFSEQYF	TGTGCCAGCAGCCAAGGCCTAGCGGGGGGCCTCATGTTTTCCGAGCAGTACTTC
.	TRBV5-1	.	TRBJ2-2	CASSYLADTGELFF	TGCGCCAGCAGCTATTTAGCGGACACCGGGGAGCTGTTTTTT
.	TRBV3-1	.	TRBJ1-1	CASRGGYTEAFF	TGTGCCAGCAGAGGAGGCTACACTGAAGCTTTCTTT
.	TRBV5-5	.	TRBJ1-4	CASSLSWPEKLFF	TGTGCCAGCAGCTTGAGTTGGCCTGAAAAACTGTTTTTT
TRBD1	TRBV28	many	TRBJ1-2	CASSPGQRSYGYTF	TGTGCCAGCAGCCCGGGACAGAGGAGCTATGGCTACACCTTC
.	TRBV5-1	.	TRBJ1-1	CASSLNTGRSTEAFF	TGCGCCAGCAGCTTGAACACAGGGCGGAGCACTGAAGCTTTCTTT
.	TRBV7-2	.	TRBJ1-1	CASSSTPLGTEAFF	.
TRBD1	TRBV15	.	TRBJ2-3	CATSRDRTGGTDTQYF	TGTGCCACCAGCAGAGATCGGACAGGGGGCACAGATACGCAGTATTTT
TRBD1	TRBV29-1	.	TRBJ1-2	CSVDRTGAGYTF	TGCAGCGTTGACCGGACAGGGGCTGGCTACACCTTC
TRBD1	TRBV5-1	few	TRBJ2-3	CASRTGGATSDTQYF	TGCGCCAGCAGAACAGGGGGCGCAACGTCAGATACGCAGTATTTT
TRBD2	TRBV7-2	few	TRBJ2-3	CASCLAGYDTQYF	TGTGCCAGCTGCCTAGCGGGATACGATACGCAGTATTTT
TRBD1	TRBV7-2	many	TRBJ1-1	CASSSINRGTEAFF	TGTGCCAGCAGCTCAATCAACAGGGGGACTGAAGCTTTCTTT
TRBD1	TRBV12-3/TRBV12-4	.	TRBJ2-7	CASRLGQGGFYEQYF	TGTGCCAGCAGGCTGGGACAGGGGGGATTCTACGAGCAGTACTTC
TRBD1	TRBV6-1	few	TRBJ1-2	CASSEGQGVGGYTF	TGTGCCAGCAGTGAAGGACAGGGAGTGGGCGGCTACACCTTC
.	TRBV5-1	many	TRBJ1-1	CASSLAQGPTEAFF	TGCGCCAGCAGCTTGGCTCAGGGCCCCACTGAAGCTTTCTTT
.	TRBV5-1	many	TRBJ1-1	CASSLDTGNTEAFF	TGCGCCAGCAGCTTGGATACGGGGAACACTGAAGCTTTCTTT
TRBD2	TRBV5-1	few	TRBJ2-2	CASREGLVTGELFF	TGCGCCAGCAGAGAAGGACTAGTGACCGGGGAGCTGTTTTTT
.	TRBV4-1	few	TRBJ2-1	CASSQVVVGYNEQFF	TGCGCCAGCAGCCAAGTTGTGGTAGGCTACAATGAGCAGTTCTTC
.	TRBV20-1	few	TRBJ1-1	CSAKDIWNTEAFF	TGCAGTGCTAAGGACATTTGGAACACTGAAGCTTTCTTT
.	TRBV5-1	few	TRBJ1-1	CASSLDRPTEAFF	TGCGCCAGCAGCTTGGACCGCCCCACTGAAGCTTTCTTT
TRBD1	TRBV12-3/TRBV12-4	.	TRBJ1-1	CASSSQPGQIELNTEAFF	TGTGCCAGCAGTTCCCAACCGGGACAGATCGAGTTGAACACTGAAGCTTTCTTT
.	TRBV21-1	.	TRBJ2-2	CASKPPANTGELFF	TGTGCCAGCAAGCCCCCAGCGAACACCGGGGAGCTGTTTTTT
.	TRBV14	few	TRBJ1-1	CASSADGEAFF	TGTGCCAGCAGCGCCGACGGTGAAGCTTTCTTT
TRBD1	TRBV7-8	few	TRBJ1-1	CASSLVVAGGTEAFF	TGTGCCAGCAGCTTAGTCGTCGCAGGGGGCACTGAAGCTTTCTTT
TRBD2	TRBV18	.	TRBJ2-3	CASSLPGLAGGSYTDTQYF	TGTGCCAGCTCACTCCCGGGACTAGCGGGAGGGTCCTACACAGATACGCAGTATTTT
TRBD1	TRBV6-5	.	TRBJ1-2	CASRTGWGYTF	TGTGCCAGCAGGACAGGGTGGGGCTACACCTTC
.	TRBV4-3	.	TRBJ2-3	CASSQEVWSRITDTQYF	TGCGCCAGCAGCCAAGAGGTCTGGTCGCGGATCACAGATACGCAGTATTTT
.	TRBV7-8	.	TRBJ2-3	CASSLESDVITEDTQYF	TGTGCCAGCAGCTTAGAATCGGACGTCATCACGGAAGATACGCAGTATTTT
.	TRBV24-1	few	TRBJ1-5	CATSDPVGGPNQPQHF	TGTGCCACCAGTGATCCCGTTGGGGGGCCCAATCAGCCCCAGCATTTT
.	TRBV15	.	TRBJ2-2	CATSRVLETGELFF	TGTGCCACCAGCAGAGTACTAGAAACCGGGGAGCTGTTTTTT
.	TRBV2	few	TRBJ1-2	CARQSELDYGYTF	TGTGCCAGACAGAGCGAACTGGACTATGGCTACACCTTC
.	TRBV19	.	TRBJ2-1	CASSIGSGPIEQFF	TGTGCCAGTAGTATAGGGTCGGGTCCAATAGAGCAGTTCTTC
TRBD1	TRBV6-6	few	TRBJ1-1	CASSSPGQGNTFF	TGTGCCAGCAGTTCCCCGGGACAGGGGAATACTTTCTTT
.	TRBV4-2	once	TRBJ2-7	CASSQAGVTYEQYF	TGTGCCAGCAGCCAAGCCGGGGTGACCTACGAGCAGTACTTC
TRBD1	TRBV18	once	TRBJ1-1	CASGATGYDTEAFF	TGTGCCAGCGGGGCGACAGGGTACGACACTGAAGCTTTCTTT
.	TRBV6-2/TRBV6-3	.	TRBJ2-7	CASSYRQGPHYEQYF	TGTGCCAGCAGTTACCGGCAGGGGCCTCACTACGAGCAGTACTTC
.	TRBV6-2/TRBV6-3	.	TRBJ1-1	CASKGYWDTEAFF	TGTGCCAGCAAGGGGTACTGGGACACTGAAGCTTTCTTT
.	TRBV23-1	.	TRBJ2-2	CASSQSGEPGSCFF	.
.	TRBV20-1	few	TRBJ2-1	CSATMRTNNEQFF	TGCAGTGCAACAATGAGGACCAACAATGAGCAGTTCTTC
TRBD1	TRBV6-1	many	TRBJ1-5	CASQPLDRGGQPQHF	TGTGCCAGCCAACCTCTTGACAGGGGGGGGCAGCCCCAGCATTTT
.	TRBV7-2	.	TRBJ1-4	CASSSLGVHEKLFF	TGTGCCAGCAGCTCCTTGGGGGTCCATGAAAAACTGTTTTTT